Below are 19 T cell receptor beta chains sequenced from a single sample in a study of regulatory T cells. Findings of the study overall: In CD3G-deficient patients, conventional CD4+ T cells were enriched for hydrophobic CDR3 residues at positions 6 and 7.

Primers: 52 TRBV forward and 13 TRBJ reverse. Profiled with immunoSEQ multiplex PCR; TCRdb holds only in-frame clones, not every one. The data show about 18,000 clones, 84% seen once. The antigens of these receptors remain unknown. The sample comprised conventional CD4+ T cells sorted from blood. Source of these receptors: a person in their thirties with CD3G deficiency.

The CDR3 coding sequence is TGCGCCAGCAGCTCCGGACAGCCCAACACTGAAGCTTTCTTT. Encoded protein: CASSSGQPNTEAFF. The V gene is TRBV5-1, the J gene TRBJ1-1, with D maybe TRBD1 (6 bases). The CDR3 has 14 residues. Germline V CDR1 and CDR2: SGHRS, YFSETQ. Trimming took 3 bases from V and 2 from J, leaving 11 bases between them.

V and J are TRBV28 and TRBJ2-6; TRBD1 aligns across 9 bases. Germline V gene lookup returns CDR1 MDHEN and CDR2 SYDVKM. Trimming took 6 bases from V and 1 from J; bases not matched to a gene: 7. The CDR3 runs to 17 residues. CDR3: CASSRPGTGSGANVLTF. In DNA, the CDR3 is TGTGCCAGCAGCCGTCCCGGGACAGGGTCTGGGGCCAACGTCCTGACTTTC.

V and J are TRBV28 and TRBJ1-2; 8 bases match TRBD1. CDR3 length equals 14 residues. After removal of 5 bases from V and 7 bases from J, the junction contained 9 bases not matched to a gene. Germline V lookup: CDR1 MDHEN, CDR2 SYDVKM. The CDR3 DNA sequence: TGTGCCAGCAGTCGACCTCAGGGGGCGCGTGGCTACACCTTC. It yields the protein CASSRPQGARGYTF.

The chain combines TRBV5-6 with TRBJ2-1, with 9 bases identical to TRBD2. In germline, CDR1 is SGHDT, CDR2 YYEEEE. V trimming: 4 bases; J trimming: 7 bases; junction bases outside the gene matches: 9. The CDR3 sequence is 15 residues long. The CDR3 sequence is CASSRGLARPNEQFF. CDR3 nucleotide sequence: TGTGCCAGCAGCCGTGGACTAGCGCGCCCAAATGAGCAGTTCTTC.

J is TRBJ2-1 and V is TRBV6-6, with 8 bases that match TRBD1. Germline CDR1 is MNHNY and CDR2 is SVGAGI (reference sequence). This CDR3 is built from 16 residues. Germline trimming cut 2 bases from V and 12 bases from J; bases unmatched to any gene: 15. DNA of the CDR3: TGTGCCAGCAGTTACGCGGAGGCAGGGACAGGATCCAGGCAGTTCTTC. This gives the protein CASSYAEAGTGSRQFF.

The chain is built from TRBV19 and TRBJ1-5; a weak D match, TRBD1 (5 bases). V lost 5 bases and J lost 2, with 13 bases in between. The germline V gene has CDR1 LNHDA and CDR2 SQIVND (reference sequence). This CDR3 has 15 residues. This CDR3 reads CASSDARGGNQPQHF. CDR3 DNA sequence: TGTGCCAGTAGTGATGCCCGGGGCGGCAATCAGCCCCAGCATTTT.

The rearrangement joins TRBV6-1 to TRBJ1-1; D is ambiguous. This CDR3 has 14 residues. Trimming left V 2 bases short and J 1 base short, with 8 bases between. CDR1 MNHNS and CDR2 SASEGT come from the germline V gene. CDR3 sequence (DNA): TGTGCCAGCAGTGAATATAGGGCGAACACTGAAGCTTTCTTT. Its protein product is CASSEYRANTEAFF.

The table lists this clone with a count of one. This sequence joins TRBV10-3 and TRBJ2-5; D may be TRBD1 (6 bases). The J call may be faulty, since TRBJ2-7 better matches the DNA end. The CDR3 spans 13 residues. Germline-derived CDR1 and CDR2 are ENHRY and SYGVKD. The DNA for the CDR3 is TGTGCCATCAGTGAGTCGACAGGCTACGAGCAGTACTTC. Encoded protein: CAISESTGYEQYF.

The chain joins TRBV28 to TRBJ1-2; possibly TRBD1 for D (6 bases). V was pared by 10 bases and J by 10 bases, with 22 bases between. This CDR3 is built from 13 residues. Germline V CDR1 and CDR2: MDHEN, SYDVKM. CDR3 DNA sequence: TGTGCCACCAACCCCGGGGGGCCCGTTGACTACACCTTC. Translating gives CATNPGGPVDYTF.

The chain has TRBV19 and TRBJ1-1; 8 nucleotides line up with TRBD1. Germline V gene lookup returns CDR1 LNHDA and CDR2 SQIVND (reference sequence). The V segment lost 7 bases and the J segment 5 bases; nucleotides outside the gene matches: 9. The CDR3 covers 14 residues. CDR3 bases: TGTGCCAGTACGACCTGGACAGGGAGGACTGAAGCTTTCTTT. Translating it yields CASTTWTGRTEAFF.

The genes are TRBV5-1 and TRBJ2-7; TRBD2 agrees at 9 bases. The CDR3 sequence is 15 residues long. Germline CDR1 SGHRS, CDR2 YFSETQ. With V trimmed by 5 bases and J by 0 bases, 6 bases remained unmatched. The CDR3 loop reads CASRVAGDPSYEQYF. CDR3 coding DNA: TGCGCCAGCAGGGTAGCGGGAGACCCCTCCTACGAGCAGTACTTC.

V and J are TRBV5-1 and TRBJ1-2, with TRBD1 matching over 7 bases. The trim removed 5 bases at V and 4 bases at J, leaving 8 bases unmatched. The CDR3 totals 14 residues. CDR1 and CDR2 (germline): SGHRS, YFSETQ. The DNA of the CDR3 is TGCGCCAGCAGAGAGGGGGCGCGAGGCTATGGCTACACCTTC. This sequence encodes CASREGARGYGYTF.

The V and J genes are TRBV13 and TRBJ1-1; D unresolved. The CDR3 is 13 amino acids. The ends were cut back, 3 bases at V and 3 bases at J, with 8 bases in the middle. The germline CDR1 and CDR2 sequences are PRHDT and FYEKMQ (reference sequence). This chain's CDR3 is CASSFGRDTEAFF. The CDR3 DNA is TGTGCCAGCAGCTTTGGCCGGGACACTGAAGCTTTCTTT.

V gene TRBV5-1 combines with J gene TRBJ2-2; a possible D gene is TRBD1 (5 bases). V lost 4 bases, J lost 1 base, and 8 bases lay in between. In germline, CDR1 is SGHRS, CDR2 YFSETQ. The CDR3 totals 14 residues. The CDR3 sequence is CASSLTGNTGELFF. DNA for the CDR3: TGCGCCAGCAGCCTCACAGGGAACACCGGGGAGCTGTTTTTT.

The chain combines TRBV7-8 with TRBJ2-1, with unresolved D. The ends were cut back, 5 bases at V and 7 bases at J, with 21 bases in the middle. Germline assignment: CDR1 SGHVS and CDR2 FQNEAQ. This CDR3 region has 16 residues. DNA of the CDR3: TGTGCCAGCAGCCCCATGTCGGTAGCCACACCTAATGAGCAGTTCTTC. It specifies CASSPMSVATPNEQFF.

The J gene is TRBJ2-2, the V gene TRBV5-1, with D perhaps being TRBD1 or TRBD2 (6 bases each). The CDR3 is made up of 16 amino acids. V was clipped by 0 bases and J by 6 bases, with 15 bases between them. Germline CDR1 and CDR2: SGHRS and YFSETQ. CDR3 sequence reads: CASSLVTGAGSGELFF. DNA of the CDR3: TGCGCCAGCAGCTTGGTGACGGGGGCTGGCTCCGGGGAGCTGTTTTTT.

V and J are TRBV18 and TRBJ1-1; TRBD1 matches 7 bases. The V gene's germline CDR1 is KGHSH and CDR2 LQKENI. The CDR3 contains 13 residues. V lost 6 bases, J lost 6 bases, and 7 bases stayed unmatched. The CDR3 nucleotides read TGTGCCAGCTCCGAGCTTACAGGGGCTGAAGCTTTCTTT. Amino acids: CASSELTGAEAFF.

This chain links TRBV7-9 with TRBJ1-1; D is unresolved. The germline V and J ends were trimmed by 2 bases and 1 base, with 5 bases remaining between them. The CDR3 sequence is 13 residues long. CDR1 SEHNR and CDR2 FQNEAQ come from the germline V gene (reference sequence). The CDR3 coding sequence is TGTGCCAGCAGCTTAAGCTCGAACACTGAAGCTTTCTTT. Its protein product is CASSLSSNTEAFF.

J is TRBJ2-7 and V is TRBV7-2, with 7 nucleotides matching TRBD1. Trimming removed 5 bases from V and 3 bases from J; junction bases left unmatched: 7. The CDR3 covers 14 residues. From germline, CDR1 is SGHTA and CDR2 FQGNSA. The CDR3 protein is CASSPQDRSYEQYF. The DNA of the CDR3 is TGTGCCAGCAGCCCCCAGGACAGGAGCTACGAGCAGTACTTC. The full variable domain, its missing parts supplied by reference TRBV7-2 and TRBJ2-7, is GAGVSQSPSNKVTEKGKDVELRCDPISGHTALYWYRQSLGQGLEFLIYFQGNSAPDKSGLPSDRFSAERTGGSVSTLTIQRTQQEDSAVYLCASSPQDRSYEQYFGPGTRLTVT.